What follows are 22 T cell receptor beta chains derived from one specimen sequenced in a study of cytomegalovirus exposure and HLA in healthy donors (TCRdb year 2017). The library relied on the immunoSEQ multiplex PCR assay. For the multiplex PCR, a mixture combining 60 forward primers for TCR Vbeta segments and 13 reverse primers for TCR Jbeta segments was used. In TCRdb, the immuneACCESS table is reduced to in-frame sequences with V and J assigned. These tables do not hold every clone; where another copy was compared, an unresolved V gene accounts for under half, and the others remain unexplained. This sample has 180,000 or so clones in its table, and 75% of those were observed once. The top ten hold 2.5% to 3.5% of the sample. Sequenced input: PBMCs. These receptors came from a male donor in good health and CMV-seronegative.

This clone was found once. The chain combines TRBV5-1 with TRBJ2-7; 7 bases line up with TRBD1. This CDR3 is built from 14 residues. J lost 6 bases, V lost 4 bases, and 10 bases had no gene match. Germline loops: CDR1 SGHRS, CDR2 YFSETQ. In DNA form, the CDR3 reads TGCGCCAGCAGCCCGGGACAGACATTTACCGAGCAGTACTTC. Protein: CASSPGQTFTEQYF.

The rearrangement links TRBV4-1 to TRBJ1-2; D is unresolved. The germline V and J ends were trimmed by 1 base and 4 bases, with 10 bases remaining between them. CDR1 and CDR2 (germline): MGHRA, YSYEKL. The CDR3 spans 14 residues. DNA of the CDR3: TGCGCCAGCAGCCAAGCGTCGACTCTCTATGGCTACACCTTC. Translated, it gives CASSQASTLYGYTF.

V is TRBV5-4 and J is TRBJ2-5, with 7 bases aligning to TRBD1. The J call is in doubt because the DNA end fits TRBJ2-7 better. Germline lookup yields CDR1 SGHNT and CDR2 YYREEE (reference sequence). The CDR3 is 13 residues long. CDR3 loop: CASSPGTAYEQYF. CDR3 nucleotides: TGTGCCAGCAGCCCCGGGACAGCCTACGAGCAGTACTTC.

The chain has TRBV7-2 and TRBJ2-7; TRBD2 aligns across 14 bases. V shed 2 bases and J 3 bases; nucleotides not matched to a gene: 6. The CDR3 consists of 17 residues. The germline V gene encodes CDR1 SGHTA and CDR2 FQGNSA. The CDR3 loop is CASSLSGTSGSFYEQYF. The CDR3 DNA sequence: TGTGCCAGCAGCTTATCGGGGACTAGCGGGAGCTTCTACGAGCAGTACTTC.

This chain joins TRBV7-2 and TRBJ2-4; no clear D gene. V was clipped by 4 bases and J by 8 bases, with 12 bases between them. CDR3 size: 13 residues. In germline, CDR1 is SGHTA, CDR2 FQGNSA. In DNA, the CDR3 is TGTGCCAGCAGCTCGAGTAGTTTGTACATTCAGTACTTC. Translation: CASSSSSLYIQYF.

J is TRBJ2-7 and V is TRBV19; D is perhaps TRBD2 (6 bases). Trimming shortened V by 5 bases and J by 2 bases, and 10 bases separated the two germline ends. The CDR3 spans 13 residues. The germline V gene encodes CDR1 LNHDA and CDR2 SQIVND (reference sequence). The CDR3 sequence: CASSSAGPYEQYF. As DNA, the CDR3 is TGTGCCAGTAGTTCGGCGGGGCCCTACGAGCAGTACTTC.

The rearrangement uses TRBV30 and TRBJ2-7; TRBD1 matches at 8 bases. Trimming cost V 0 bases and J 4 bases; bases outside gene matches: 8. CDR1 GTSNPN and CDR2 SVGIG come from the germline V gene (reference sequence). The CDR3 covers 15 residues. CDR3 coding DNA: TGTGCCTGGAGTGTACCGGACAGGGTACTGTACGAGCAGTACTTC. Translated, it gives CAWSVPDRVLYEQYF.

This chain links TRBV6-1 with TRBJ1-1, with D possibly being TRBD1 (5 bases). The V gene's germline CDR1 is MNHNS and CDR2 SASEGT. V lost 2 bases, J lost 7 bases, and 11 bases lay in between. CDR3 length: 13 residues. The CDR3 DNA sequence: TGTGCCAGCAGTGAACGCCCAGGGAATGAAGCTTTCTTT. It codes for CASSERPGNEAFF.

This chain links TRBV30 with TRBJ2-3; D unclear. Germline values: CDR1 GTSNPN, CDR2 SVGIG (reference sequence). This CDR3 comprises 11 residues. Trimming left V 4 bases short and J 2 bases short, with 4 bases between. The CDR3 loop is CAWTNTDTQYF. In DNA, the CDR3 is TGTGCCTGGACAAACACAGATACGCAGTATTTT.

This clone was recorded once. The rearrangement links TRBV27 to TRBJ1-5, with 10 bases that match TRBD1. Germline assignment: CDR1 MNHEY and CDR2 SMNVEV (reference sequence). After removal of 8 bases from V and 6 bases from J, the junction contained 1 base not matched to a gene. The CDR3 is made up of 12 amino acids. The CDR3 here is CASGTGVQPQHF. The CDR3 DNA is TGTGCCAGCGGGACAGGGGTTCAGCCCCAGCATTTT.

The chain combines TRBV9 with TRBJ2-1, with a tentative D call TRBD2 (6 bases). Trimming removed 0 bases from V and 0 bases from J, with 13 bases in between. This CDR3 has 17 amino acids. Germline lookup yields CDR1 SGDLS and CDR2 YYNGEE. CDR3 DNA sequence: TGTGCCAGCAGCGTAGCTAGCGTTTGGAGCTCCTACAATGAGCAGTTCTTC. Protein: CASSVASVWSSYNEQFF.

On this clone itself: Other DNA sequences in this specimen translate into the identical CDR3. The CDR3 DNA follows: TGCGCCAGCAGCTTGGGACAGGGCATCTACGAGCAGTACTTC. Translation gives CASSLGQGIYEQYF. The rearrangement uses TRBV5-1 and TRBJ2-7; 7 positions match TRBD1. The CDR3 extends over 14 amino acids. The V segment lost 0 bases and the J segment 3 bases; nucleotides outside the gene matches: 3. Germline V gives CDR1 SGHRS, CDR2 YFSETQ.

The rearrangement uses TRBV28 and TRBJ2-1; 8 bases agree with TRBD2. Germline-derived CDR1 and CDR2 are MDHEN and SYDVKM. This CDR3 is built from 11 residues. V shed 7 bases, J shed 11 bases, and the junction held 4 bases outside the gene matches. CDR3 amino acids: CASKRGGQQFF. In nucleotides, the CDR3 is TGTGCCAGCAAACGCGGGGGGCAGCAGTTCTTC. The full variable domain, rest sourced from reference TRBV28 and TRBJ2-1, is DVKVTQSSRYLVKRTGEKVFLECVQDMDHENMFWYRQDPGLGLRLIYFSYDVKMKEKGDIPEGYSVSREKKERFSLILESASTNQTSMYLCASKRGGQQFFGPGTRLTVL.

This rearrangement joins TRBV11-1 to TRBJ1-1; D uncertain. The germline gives CDR1 SGHAT, CDR2 FQDESV (reference sequence). The CDR3 contains 15 residues. Trimming stripped 1 base from V and 0 bases from J, with 9 bases between. In nucleotides, the CDR3 is TGTGCCAGCAGCTTAGAAGGCGGAATGAACACTGAAGCTTTCTTT. As protein: CASSLEGGMNTEAFF.

This chain joins TRBV5-4 and TRBJ1-2; no clear D. The CDR3 is made up of 15 amino acids. The V end lost 3 bases, the J end lost 1 base, and 13 bases lay between the germline ends. The germline gives CDR1 SGHNT, CDR2 YYREEE (reference sequence). CDR3 in amino acids: CASSSLAEFNYGYTF. The CDR3 region has the DNA TGTGCCAGCAGCTCTCTAGCAGAGTTTAACTATGGCTACACCTTC. The whole variable domain, remainder taken from reference TRBV5-4 and TRBJ1-2, is ETGVTQSPTHLIKTRGQQVTLRCSSQSGHNTVSWYQQALGQGPQFIFQYYREEENGRGNFPPRFSGLQFPNYSSELNVNALELDDSALYLCASSSLAEFNYGYTFGSGTRLTVV.

As concerns this clone: Other DNA sequences of this sample code for an identical CDR3. The rearrangement joins TRBV6-5 to TRBJ1-5; D possibly corresponds to TRBD1 (5 bases). The CDR3 extends over 13 amino acids. The germline V and J ends were trimmed by 5 bases and 6 bases, with 11 bases remaining between them. Germline lookup yields CDR1 MNHEY and CDR2 SVGAGI. The CDR3 DNA follows: TGTGCCAGCAGTCGGCAGGGAAGTCAGCCCCAGCATTTT. Protein product: CASSRQGSQPQHF.

This clone has only a few counts. The chain couples TRBV19 to TRBJ2-7; D is perhaps TRBD2 (6 bases). This CDR3 spans 11 amino acids. V lost 6 bases to trimming and J lost 7 bases, with 10 bases between them. Germline-derived CDR1 and CDR2 are LNHDA and SQIVND (reference sequence). The CDR3 DNA follows: TGTGCCAGTAGCGGGGCGGGGGAGCAGTACTTC. Protein sequence: CASSGAGEQYF.

This clone turned up a few times. The chain employs TRBV6-5 and TRBJ1-5; D is uncertain. The germline V and J ends were trimmed by 6 bases and 6 bases, with 18 bases remaining between them. Germline V gives CDR1 MNHEY, CDR2 SVGAGI. The CDR3 consists of 15 residues. In nucleotides, the CDR3 is TGTGCCAGCAGCCCCGGCGGGCAAAAGAGTCAGCCCCAGCATTTT. As protein: CASSPGGQKSQPQHF.

This clone was counted a few times. V gene TRBV7-3 combines with J gene TRBJ1-6; 8 nucleotides agree with TRBD1. The length of the CDR3 is 14 residues. The ends lost 5 bases at V and 8 bases at J; junction bases unmatched: 5. Germline-derived CDR1 and CDR2 are SGHTA and FQGTGA. The CDR3 loop is CASSPTGGDSPLHF. CDR3 nucleotide sequence: TGTGCCAGCAGCCCCACAGGGGGTGATTCACCCCTCCACTTT.

The genes are TRBV6-6 and TRBJ1-5; TRBD1 aligns across 7 bases. With 5 bases clipped from V and 7 bases from J, the junction kept 8 bases outside the gene matches. The CDR3 has 14 amino acids. The germline V gene has CDR1 MNHNY and CDR2 SVGAGI (reference sequence). This CDR3 reads CASSVQGSEQPQHF. In DNA, the CDR3 is TGTGCCAGCAGTGTACAGGGGTCAGAACAGCCCCAGCATTTT.

The chain couples TRBV18 to TRBJ1-3; weak D call: TRBD1 (5 bases). CDR1 KGHSH and CDR2 LQKENI come from the germline V gene. V lost 3 bases to trimming and J lost 1 base, with 7 bases between them. The CDR3 is 14 amino acids. This CDR3 is CASSPPGSGNTIYF. The CDR3 coding sequence is TGTGCCAGCTCACCGCCAGGGTCTGGAAACACCATATATTTT.

CDR3 in DNA: TGTGCCAGCAGCTTAGTCACAGGGGGCAATGAGCAGTTCTTC. It encodes CASSLVTGGNEQFF. The genes are TRBV7-9 and TRBJ2-1; 8 bases are shared with TRBD1. Germline V gene lookup returns CDR1 SEHNR and CDR2 FQNEAQ (reference sequence). With V trimmed by 1 base and J by 6 bases, 2 bases remained unmatched. The CDR3 sequence is 14 residues long.